These 18 T cell receptor beta chains were all obtained from the same sample, sequenced in a study of blood T cell repertoires in COVID-19. Data came from immunoSEQ multiplex PCR; TCRdb stores just in-frame clones and leaves some out. The profile shows some 200,000 clones, around 82% of them singletons. Source material: peripheral blood. Receptors were obtained from a young woman who had recovered from COVID-19.

V gene TRBV10-2 combines with J gene TRBJ1-1; 11 positions match TRBD1. Germline CDR1 reads WSHSY; CDR2 reads SAAADI. The CDR3 is 13 residues long. The J segment lost 7 bases and the V segment lost 8 bases, leaving 6 bases of the junction unmatched. The CDR3 reads CASSGTGGGEAFF. CDR3 DNA sequence: TGCGCCAGCTCCGGGACAGGGGGTGGTGAAGCTTTCTTT.

This clone was detected only once. The V call is TRBV10-1, the J call TRBJ2-3; D perhaps matches TRBD2 (6 bases). This CDR3 contains 16 residues. V shed 0 bases and J shed 2 bases, with 12 bases lying between them. The germline V gene encodes CDR1 WNHNN and CDR2 SYGVQD (reference sequence). The CDR3 loop is CASSESWGDDTDTQYF. CDR3 DNA sequence: TGCGCCAGCAGTGAGTCATGGGGGGACGACACAGATACGCAGTATTTT.

This rearrangement joins TRBV7-3 to TRBJ2-5; 8 positions agree with TRBD2. Germline V lookup: CDR1 SGHTA, CDR2 FQGTGA. The CDR3 contains 14 residues. The J segment lost 4 bases and the V segment lost 5 bases, leaving 6 bases of the junction unmatched. The CDR3 spells CASSPGGRRETQYF. For the CDR3, the DNA is TGTGCCAGCAGCCCAGGCGGGAGGAGAGAGACCCAGTACTTC. Combining the CDR3 with reference TRBV7-3 and TRBJ2-5 gives the whole variable domain GAGVSQTPSNKVTEKGKYVELRCDPISGHTALYWYRQSLGQGPEFLIYFQGTGAADDSGLPNDRFFAVRPEGSVSTLKIQRTERGDSAVYLCASSPGGRRETQYFGPGTRLLVL.

The chain joins TRBV5-1 to TRBJ2-7; D remains ambiguous. CDR1 and CDR2 from the germline V gene are SGHRS and YFSETQ. Trimming stripped 4 bases from V and 1 base from J, with 9 bases between. The CDR3 runs 13 residues. CDR3 region: CASSPTNSYEQYF. CDR3 DNA: TGCGCCAGCAGCCCTACTAATTCCTACGAGCAGTACTTC.

This rearrangement joins TRBV5-4 to TRBJ2-7, with 10 bases identical to TRBD2. This CDR3 is built from 14 residues. Germline CDR1 reads SGHNT; CDR2 reads YYREEE (reference sequence). V shed 5 bases and J 5 bases; nucleotides not matched to a gene: 7. The CDR3 DNA reads TGTGCCAGCAGTTGGCGGACTAGCGGAAACGAGCAGTACTTC. Residues: CASSWRTSGNEQYF.

The V and J genes are TRBV18 and TRBJ1-3; 8 nucleotides agree with TRBD1. The ends lost 3 bases at V and 0 bases at J; junction bases unmatched: 4. The CDR3 consists of 16 residues. The germline CDR1 and CDR2 sequences are KGHSH and LQKENI. The CDR3: CASSPTGTGSGNTIYF. The CDR3 coding sequence is TGTGCCAGCTCACCTACAGGGACAGGCTCTGGAAACACCATATATTTT. Filled out from reference TRBV18 and TRBJ1-3, the complete variable domain reads NAGVMQNPRHLVRRRGQEARLRCSPMKGHSHVYWYRQLPEEGLKFMVYLQKENIIDESGMPKERFSAEFPKEGPSILRIQQVVRGDSAAYFCASSPTGTGSGNTIYFGEGSWLTVV.

The rearrangement uses TRBV9 and TRBJ2-1, with 10 bases aligning to TRBD1. Per the germline V gene, CDR1 is SGDLS and CDR2 is YYNGEE. The CDR3 covers 17 residues. V trimming: 3 bases; J trimming: 2 bases; junction bases outside the gene matches: 8. The CDR3 reads CASSGARQGAPYNEQFF. DNA of the CDR3: TGTGCCAGCAGCGGAGCCAGACAGGGGGCCCCCTACAATGAGCAGTTCTTC.

The J gene is TRBJ1-1, the V gene TRBV5-1, with 8 bases matching TRBD1. CDR1 is SGHRS, CDR2 YFSETQ, per germline. The CDR3 consists of 13 residues. V was clipped by 4 bases and J by 10 bases; unmatched bases: 9. The CDR3 is CASSLGQDEGAFF. The CDR3 coding sequence is TGCGCCAGCAGCCTGGGACAGGACGAGGGAGCTTTCTTT.

V and J are TRBV11-2 and TRBJ2-3, with 7 bases identical to TRBD2. From germline, CDR1 is SGHAT and CDR2 FQNNGV. This CDR3 has 15 residues. The V and J ends lost 4 bases and 4 bases, in that order; junction bases with no gene match: 8. For the CDR3, the DNA is TGTGCCAGCAGCTCCTTGGGGGGAGGGCCAGATACGCAGTATTTT. Amino acid sequence: CASSSLGGGPDTQYF.

In its sample, this clone was seen a few times. The chain carries TRBV3-1 (or the pseudogene TRBV3-2) and TRBJ2-4, with TRBD1 matching 7 bases. Germline V gene data show CDR1 as LGHDT and CDR2 as YNNKEL (reference sequence). This CDR3 is built from 18 residues. Unmatched junction bases numbered 15, after V lost 0 bases and J lost 7 bases. CDR3 sequence: CASSQDLVRDRERNIQYF. Here the CDR3 DNA reads TGTGCCAGCAGCCAAGATCTTGTCCGAGACAGGGAGAGGAACATTCAGTACTTC.

The chain combines TRBV24-1 with TRBJ2-5; tentative D call: TRBD1 (5 bases). This CDR3 comprises 15 residues. From germline, CDR1 is KGHDR and CDR2 SFDVKD. Deletions cut 7 bases from V and 4 bases from J, with 18 bases between. CDR3 region: CATSPGRRVGETQYF. The CDR3 DNA is TGTGCCACCAGCCCCGGCCGCAGGGTAGGAGAGACCCAGTACTTC.

The chain joins TRBV27 to TRBJ2-5; 10 bases match TRBD2. The CDR3 runs to 16 residues. CDR1 and CDR2 (germline): MNHEY, SMNVEV (reference sequence). V was clipped by 5 bases and J by 2 bases; unmatched bases: 8. Here the CDR3 reads CASSPIGLAAQETQYF. CDR3 nucleotide sequence: TGTGCCAGCAGTCCCATCGGACTAGCGGCACAAGAGACCCAGTACTTC.

CDR3 amino acids: CASTKREGSYEQYF. The CDR3 bases are TGTGCCAGTACCAAGCGGGAGGGCTCCTACGAGCAGTACTTC. The rearrangement joins TRBV9 to TRBJ2-7; 10 nucleotides agree with TRBD2. The germline CDR1 and CDR2 sequences are SGDLS and YYNGEE. J was trimmed by 0 bases and V by 8 bases; bases with no gene match: 5. The CDR3 covers 14 residues.

The V and J genes are TRBV2 and TRBJ2-7, with 8 bases matching TRBD2. The CDR3 runs to 16 residues. The germline V gene encodes CDR1 SNHLY and CDR2 FYNNEI. V was pared by 5 bases and J by 2 bases, with 11 bases of the junction left unmatched. The CDR3 here is CASSPKLAVSTYEQYF. As DNA, the CDR3 is TGTGCCAGCAGTCCGAAACTAGCGGTTAGTACCTACGAGCAGTACTTC.

The chain joins TRBV13 to TRBJ1-1; 10 bases match TRBD1. This CDR3 is 14 amino acids long. Germline CDR1 and CDR2: PRHDT and FYEKMQ (reference sequence). V gave up 5 bases and J gave up 4 bases; unmatched junction bases: 4. In nucleotides, the CDR3 is TGTGCCAGCAGCATAAGACAGGGGGCCACTGAAGCTTTCTTT. Translation: CASSIRQGATEAFF.

The J gene is TRBJ2-7, the V gene TRBV5-1, with 9 nucleotides matching TRBD1. The V and J ends lost 3 bases and 6 bases, in that order; junction bases with no gene match: 10. Germline V gene sequence: CDR1 SGHRS, CDR2 YFSETQ. The CDR3 length is 15 residues. CDR3 in amino acids: CASSSDGTGTGEQYF. CDR3 sequence (DNA): TGCGCCAGCAGCTCGGACGGGACAGGGACCGGCGAGCAGTACTTC. The variable domain in full, with the rest retrieved from reference TRBV5-1 and TRBJ2-7, is KAGVTQTPRYLIKTRGQQVTLSCSPISGHRSVSWYQQTPGQGLQFLFEYFSETQRNKGNFPGRFSGRQFSNSRSEMNVSTLELGDSALYLCASSSDGTGTGEQYFGPGTRLTVT.

This chain joins TRBV11-1 and TRBJ2-7; D unclear. This CDR3 region has 13 residues. The V end was cut by 5 bases, the J end by 3 bases, with 11 bases between. Germline-derived CDR1 and CDR2 are SGHAT and FQDESV (reference sequence). As DNA, the CDR3 is TGTGCCAGCAGCCTTCAGGTAGGCTACGAGCAGTACTTC. Protein: CASSLQVGYEQYF.

The chain carries TRBV9 and TRBJ1-6; D not resolved. The CDR3 spans 16 residues. Germline loops: CDR1 SGDLS, CDR2 YYNGEE. Trimming took 5 bases from V and 7 from J, leaving 19 bases between them. The CDR3 loop reads CASRADLARGNSPLHF. In nucleotides, the CDR3 is TGTGCCAGCAGAGCCGACTTAGCTAGAGGGAATTCACCCCTCCACTTT.